Here is one T cell receptor (beta chain) with its context. Antigen: not known. Looked up from germline, CDR1 is DFQATT and CDR2 is SNEGSKA (reference sequence). The CDR3 covers 15 residues. V lost 3 bases to trimming and J lost 4 bases; unmatched junction nucleotides: 9. TCRdb recomputed calls from the 5' RACE reads with MiXCR, one row per CDR3 protein. Altogether around 500,000 distinct CDR3 sequences are present, 14% being singletons, with the ten largest covering roughly 0.56%. This specimen comes from a study of identical twins. Study-wide results and limits: When twins shared out-of-frame alpha sequences, those sequences had excess low generation probability. Out-of-frame beta sequences exhibited a weaker degree of excess twin sharing. Fewer insertions marked abundant cord blood beta clonotypes; young adult naive trended weakly, memory not at all.

Another study also made use of these data, one on yellow fever vaccine responses in identical twins.

The sequence came from a woman aged 18-35 years in good health. The chain uses TRBV20-1 and TRBJ2-3, with 8 nucleotides matching TRBD2. Sequencing was done on a sample of CD4+ T cells sorted from blood. This CDR3 reads CSARLSGIAPDTQYF. For the CDR3, the DNA is TGCAGTGCTAGGCTTAGCGGGATAGCCCCAGATACGCAGTATTTT.